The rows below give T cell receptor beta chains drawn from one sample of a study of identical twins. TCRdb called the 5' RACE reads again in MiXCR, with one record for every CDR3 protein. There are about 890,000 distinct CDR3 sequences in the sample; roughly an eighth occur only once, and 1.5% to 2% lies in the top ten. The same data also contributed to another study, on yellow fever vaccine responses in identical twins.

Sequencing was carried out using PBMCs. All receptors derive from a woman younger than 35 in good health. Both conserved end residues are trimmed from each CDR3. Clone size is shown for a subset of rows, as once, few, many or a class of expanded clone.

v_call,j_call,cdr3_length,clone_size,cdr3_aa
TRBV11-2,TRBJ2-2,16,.,AFSPGTASAQDTGELF
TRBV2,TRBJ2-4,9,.,ASSGTGRWY
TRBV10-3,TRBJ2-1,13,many,AISESRPTYNEQF
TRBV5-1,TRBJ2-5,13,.,ASSLSSGSMETQY
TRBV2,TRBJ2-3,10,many,ASKGGTDTQY
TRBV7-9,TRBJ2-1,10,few,ASSLEAFEQF
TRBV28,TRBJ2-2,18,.,ASRPTHGAGASLRTGELF
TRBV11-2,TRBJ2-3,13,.,ASSLIPSPTDTQY
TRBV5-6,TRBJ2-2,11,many,ASSLQDTGELF
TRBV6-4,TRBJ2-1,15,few,ASSATSGRNLYNEQF
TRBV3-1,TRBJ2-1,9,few,ASSQSDRGI
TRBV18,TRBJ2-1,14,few,ASSTQGGGGLNEQF
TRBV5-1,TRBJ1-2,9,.,ASGVNYGYT
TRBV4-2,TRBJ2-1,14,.,ASSQVGTSNYNEQF
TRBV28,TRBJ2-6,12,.,ASSRSAGANVLT
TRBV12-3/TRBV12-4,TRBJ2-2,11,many,ASRSDYTGELF
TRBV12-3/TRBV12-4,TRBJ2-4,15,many,ASSLIQGSLAKNIQY
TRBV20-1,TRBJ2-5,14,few,SARHELAGVLWTQY
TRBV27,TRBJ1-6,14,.,ASSLSGTGHNSPLH
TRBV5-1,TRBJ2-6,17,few,ASSLGQALIFSGANVLT
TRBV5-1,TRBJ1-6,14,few,ASSLDFPHSTSPLH
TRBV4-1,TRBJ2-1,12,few,ASSQDSGGDEQF
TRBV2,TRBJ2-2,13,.,ASRADFLNTGELF
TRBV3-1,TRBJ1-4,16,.,ASSQVRGGGVRYEKLF
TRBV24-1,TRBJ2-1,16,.,ATSDLRLAGGPINEQF
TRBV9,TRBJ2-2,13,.,ASSVDPGVARELF
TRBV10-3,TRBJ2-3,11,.,AISERRGDTQY
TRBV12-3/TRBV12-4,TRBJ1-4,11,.,ASTLGGGEKLF
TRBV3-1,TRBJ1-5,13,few,ASSQDTRTNQPQH
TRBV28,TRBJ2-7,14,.,ASSLTENSPNYEQY
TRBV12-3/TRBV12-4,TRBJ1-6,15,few,ASSLGRRSSYNSPLH
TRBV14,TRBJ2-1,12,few,ASSHGSRRGEQF
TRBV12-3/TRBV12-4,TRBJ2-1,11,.,ASSHSLGGEQF
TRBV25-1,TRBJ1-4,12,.,ASRLGLDNEKLF
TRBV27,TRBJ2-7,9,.,ASSLLNEQY
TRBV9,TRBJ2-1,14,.,ASSVGGAGWDNEQF
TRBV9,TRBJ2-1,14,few,ASSEHRDTGWREQF
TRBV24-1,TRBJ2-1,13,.,ATSGGAPPDNEQF
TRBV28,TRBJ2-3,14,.,ASIKTGGYGTDTQY
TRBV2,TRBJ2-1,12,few,ASTGLAGYNEQF
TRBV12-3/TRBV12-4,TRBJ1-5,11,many,ASRAQGPQPQH
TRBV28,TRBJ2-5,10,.,ASSFRVKTQY
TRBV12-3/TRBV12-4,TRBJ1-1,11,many,ASSLLLQGEAF
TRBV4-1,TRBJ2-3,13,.,ASSQLGLFTDTQY
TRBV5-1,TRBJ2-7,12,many,ASSLGFGNYEQY
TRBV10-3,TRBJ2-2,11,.,AIRGEYTGELF
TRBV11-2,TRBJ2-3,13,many,ASSLTSRHTDTQY
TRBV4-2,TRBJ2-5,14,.,ASSQSTSAQRETQY
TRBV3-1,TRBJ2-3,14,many,ASSQVSGGPTDTQY
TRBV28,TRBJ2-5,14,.,ASSTRTGDVQETQY
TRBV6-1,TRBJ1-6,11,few,ASSEALKRTLH
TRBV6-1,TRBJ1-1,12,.,ASSVTQTATEAF
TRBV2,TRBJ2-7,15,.,ASSLGLAGAIPYEQY
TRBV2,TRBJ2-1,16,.,ASSEVRPGRSSYNEQF
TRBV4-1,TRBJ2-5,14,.,ASSHYSGKTKETQY
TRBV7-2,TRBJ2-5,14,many,ASSATWGETKETQY
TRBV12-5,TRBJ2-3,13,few,ASGSPGQGANTQY
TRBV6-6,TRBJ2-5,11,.,ASGGQGPETQY
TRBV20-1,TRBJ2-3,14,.,SGSSPGGTSTDTQY
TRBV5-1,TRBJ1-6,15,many,ASSFQDRSSYNSPLH